The source of this T cell receptor (beta chain) is a study of PD-L1 blockade in urothelial cancer (dated by TCRdb to about 2017). About the study as a whole: Every patient began therapy in the mid-2010s and was given atezolizumab 1,200 mg intravenously every 3 weeks. Twenty-nine patients had pretreatment blood TCR-seq, approximately 24 had at least one posttreatment blood collection, and approximately 24 had tumor TCR-seq. About 85% of the roughly 29 patients were males with bladder-origin urothelial cancer, and about 60% of the 29 reported a prior smoking history. Durable clinical benefit meant progression-free survival longer than 6 months, and TCR features were also tested against progression-free and overall survival. Pretreatment tumor samples, along with matched peripheral blood serially collected before and after atezolizumab treatment, were subjected to TCR sequencing. Patients had an ECOG performance status of 0 or 1 and had received between 0 and 3 prior chemotherapy regimens. The study was an exploratory multi-omic analysis of somatic, immune and clinical correlates of response to PD-L1 blockade with atezolizumab in urothelial cancer. Durable clinical benefit was achieved by nine patients and was not achieved by 20 patients. In the same patients who had TCR sequencing, pretreatment tumors also underwent whole exome sequencing and RNA sequencing. Blood samples were analyzed at two time points: 3 weeks after treatment start (second dose) and 6 weeks after treatment start. A median of around 150,000 T cells and approximately 83,000 unique TCRs was obtained from blood samples, and a median clonality of approximately 0.077 was observed. General conclusions and limits of the study: Greater expansion of tumor-associated TCR clones in peripheral blood 3 weeks after the start of treatment was observed in patients with durable benefit (n of about 20, p = 0.022). Improved progression-free and overall survival was found to be associated with pretreatment peripheral blood TCR clonality below the median. Because of the small sample size (n of about 30) and the many exploratory analyses performed, the results are intended to be regarded as hypothesis-generating.

To estimate absolute template abundance from read counts, synthetic TCR analog templates were spiked into each PCR. TCRbeta CDR3 regions were amplified from genomic DNA with bias-controlled V and J gene primers using the immunoSEQ assay. Rearranged TCRbeta segments were sequenced at approximately 20X coverage. The original pipeline was this. Clustering was used to correct sequencing errors, and CDR3s were annotated against IMGT so that V, D and J genes could be assigned. Downstream analyses used only productive TCRbeta rearrangements and left out out-of-frame or stop-codon sequences. To compute clonality, Shannon entropy was normalized by the log of the number of unique productive sequences and then subtracted from one. Fisher's exact test with Benjamini-Hochberg correction, using a cutoff of adjusted p below 0.01, was how clones that differed between time points or between blood and tumor were identified. TCRdb stores this immuneACCESS table with in-frame sequences only. Part of the clones is absent; in the studies checked, under half of the shortfall reflects unresolved V genes, and no reason is known for the rest. The V and J calls and clone size come from that table; D and trimming were worked out from the DNA. For this sample the table gives tens of thousands of clones, of which roughly 84% were detected only once. In total, the top ten clones hold 9% to 9.5% of the sample.

The germline V gene (reference sequence) gives CDR1 as SEHNR and CDR2 as FQNEAQ. A distance of 11 bases separates the germline ends of V and J, which lose 1 base and 2 bases respectively. Taken from cysteine to phenylalanine, the CDR3 has 15 residues. Only the CDR3 region is kept as DNA, spanning 45 bases read in frame from base 1. Points on this clone: This receptor's antigen is unknown. No qualities accompany the bases; no much larger clone lies one base away.

Sample time point, as interpreted from the label and publication: pretreatment peripheral blood. The cohort included about 29 patients with locally advanced or metastatic urothelial carcinoma who were treated at Memorial Sloan Kettering on a trial protocol. Peripheral blood mononuclear cells were collected from each patient pretreatment and during treatment, giving between 1 and 8 total time points per patient. The Qiagen DNeasy Blood extraction kit was used to purify genomic DNA from total PBMCs and from tumor samples. PBMCs were collected pretreatment and during treatment and were isolated and stored as previously described.

The chain employs TRBV7-9 and TRBJ2-5; the D gene is possibly TRBD2, with 6 bases matching. This specimen consisted of PBMCs, obtained around atezolizumab (anti-PD-L1) treatment. The source is a woman in her sixties or seventies with urothelial cancer. The DNA sequence is TGTGCCAGCAGCTTAGGCGCGGGGATTCAAGAGACCCAGTACTTC. It encodes CASSLGAGIQETQYF.